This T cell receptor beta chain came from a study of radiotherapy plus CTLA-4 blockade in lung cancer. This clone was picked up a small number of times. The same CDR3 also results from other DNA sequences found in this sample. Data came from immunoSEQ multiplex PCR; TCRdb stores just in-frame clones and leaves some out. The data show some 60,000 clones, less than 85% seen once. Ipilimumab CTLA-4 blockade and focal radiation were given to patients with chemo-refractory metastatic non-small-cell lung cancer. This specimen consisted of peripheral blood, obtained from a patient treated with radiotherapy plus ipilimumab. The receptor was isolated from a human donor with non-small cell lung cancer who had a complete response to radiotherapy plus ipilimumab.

CDR3 amino acids: CAWSRSTGELFF. The CDR3 DNA is TGTGCCTGGAGTAGGAGCACCGGGGAGCTGTTTTTT. V is TRBV30 and J is TRBJ2-2, with D hard to call. With 2 bases removed from V and 4 bases from J, the gap between germline ends came to 5 bases. Germline loops: CDR1 GTSNPN, CDR2 SVGIG (reference sequence). The CDR3 is made up of 12 amino acids.